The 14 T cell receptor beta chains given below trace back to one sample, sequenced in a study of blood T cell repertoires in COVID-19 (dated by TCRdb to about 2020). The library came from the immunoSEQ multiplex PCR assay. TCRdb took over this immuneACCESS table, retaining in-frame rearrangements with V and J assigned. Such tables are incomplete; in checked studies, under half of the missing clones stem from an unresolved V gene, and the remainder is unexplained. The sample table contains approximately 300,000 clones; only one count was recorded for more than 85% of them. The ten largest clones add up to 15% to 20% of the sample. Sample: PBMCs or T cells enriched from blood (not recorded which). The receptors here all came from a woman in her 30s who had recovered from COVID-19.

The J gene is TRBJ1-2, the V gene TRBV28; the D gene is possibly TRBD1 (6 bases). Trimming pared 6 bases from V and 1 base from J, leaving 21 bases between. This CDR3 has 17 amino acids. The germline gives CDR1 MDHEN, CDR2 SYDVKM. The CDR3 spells CASSSYGQQGNNYGYTF. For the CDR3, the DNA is TGTGCCAGCAGCTCGTATGGGCAACAGGGTAATAACTATGGCTACACCTTC.

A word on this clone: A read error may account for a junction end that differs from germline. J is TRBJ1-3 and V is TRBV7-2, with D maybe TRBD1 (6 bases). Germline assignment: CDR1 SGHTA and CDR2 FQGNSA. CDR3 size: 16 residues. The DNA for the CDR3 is TGTGCCAGCAGCGTAGCCCGGACAGTCCCTGGAAACACCATATATTTT. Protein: CASSVARTVPGNTIYF.

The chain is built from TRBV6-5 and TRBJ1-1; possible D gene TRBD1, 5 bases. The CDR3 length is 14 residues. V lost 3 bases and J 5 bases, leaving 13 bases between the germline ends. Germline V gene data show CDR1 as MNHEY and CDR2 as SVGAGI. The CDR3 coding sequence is TGTGCCAGCAGTTATAGTTTGGGGCGGACTGAAGCTTTCTTT. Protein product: CASSYSLGRTEAFF.

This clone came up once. CDR3 sequence (DNA): TGTGCCAGCAGAAAATGGACTAGCGGAAGCACAGATACGCAGTATTTT. Translated, it gives CASRKWTSGSTDTQYF. The chain uses TRBV6-4 and TRBJ2-3; the match to TRBD2 covers 10 bases. V lost 6 bases to trimming and J lost 0 bases; unmatched junction nucleotides: 6. CDR3 length: 16 residues. Germline V gene data show CDR1 as MRHNA and CDR2 as SNTAGT.

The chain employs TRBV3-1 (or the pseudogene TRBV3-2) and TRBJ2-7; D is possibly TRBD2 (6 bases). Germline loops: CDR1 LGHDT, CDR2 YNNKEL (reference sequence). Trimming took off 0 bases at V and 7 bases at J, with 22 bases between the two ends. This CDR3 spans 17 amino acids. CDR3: CASSQDGTRDSAGEQYF. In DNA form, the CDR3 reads TGTGCCAGCAGCCAAGATGGTACTCGGGACTCGGCGGGGGAGCAGTACTTC.

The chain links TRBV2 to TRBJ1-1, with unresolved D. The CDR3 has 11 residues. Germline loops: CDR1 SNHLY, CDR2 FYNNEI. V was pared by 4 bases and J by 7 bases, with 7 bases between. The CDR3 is CASSVQSEAFF. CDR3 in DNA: TGTGCCAGCAGTGTACAGAGTGAAGCTTTCTTT.

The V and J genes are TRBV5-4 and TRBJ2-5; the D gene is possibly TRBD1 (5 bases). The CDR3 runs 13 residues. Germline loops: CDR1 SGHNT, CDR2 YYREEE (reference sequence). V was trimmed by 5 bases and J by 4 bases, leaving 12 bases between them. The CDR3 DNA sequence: TGTGCCAGCAGTCCTAACCAGGGAGAGACCCAGTACTTC. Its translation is CASSPNQGETQYF.

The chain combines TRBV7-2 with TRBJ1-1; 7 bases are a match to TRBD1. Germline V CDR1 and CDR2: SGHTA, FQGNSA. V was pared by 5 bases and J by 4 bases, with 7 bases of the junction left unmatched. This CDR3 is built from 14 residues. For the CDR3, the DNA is TGTGCCAGCAGCATCTACAGGGGAGGCACTGAAGCTTTCTTT. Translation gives CASSIYRGGTEAFF.

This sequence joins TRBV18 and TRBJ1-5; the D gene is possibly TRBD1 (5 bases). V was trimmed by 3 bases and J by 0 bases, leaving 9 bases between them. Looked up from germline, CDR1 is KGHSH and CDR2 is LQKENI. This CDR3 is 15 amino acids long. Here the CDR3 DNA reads TGTGCCAGCTCACCCGGACAATATAGCAATCAGCCCCAGCATTTT. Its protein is CASSPGQYSNQPQHF.

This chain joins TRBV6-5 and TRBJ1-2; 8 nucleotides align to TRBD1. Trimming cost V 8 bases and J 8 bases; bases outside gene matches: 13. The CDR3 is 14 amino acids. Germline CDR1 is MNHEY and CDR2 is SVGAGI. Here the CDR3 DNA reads TGTGCCAGCGGACGGACAGGGAAGGGGAAGGGCTACACCTTC. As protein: CASGRTGKGKGYTF.

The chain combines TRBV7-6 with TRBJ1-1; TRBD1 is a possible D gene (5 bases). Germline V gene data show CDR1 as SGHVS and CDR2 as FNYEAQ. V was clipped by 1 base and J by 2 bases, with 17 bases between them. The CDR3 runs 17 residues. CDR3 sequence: CASSLVVGPGGNTEAFF. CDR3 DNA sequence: TGTGCCAGCAGCTTAGTGGTGGGGCCGGGGGGAAACACTGAAGCTTTCTTT.

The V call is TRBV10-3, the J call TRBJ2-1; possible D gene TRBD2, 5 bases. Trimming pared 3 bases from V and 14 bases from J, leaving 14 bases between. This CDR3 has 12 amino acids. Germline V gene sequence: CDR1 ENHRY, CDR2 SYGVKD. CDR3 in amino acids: CAISEETEVEFF. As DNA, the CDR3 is TGTGCCATCAGTGAAGAGACGGAGGTAGAGTTCTTC.

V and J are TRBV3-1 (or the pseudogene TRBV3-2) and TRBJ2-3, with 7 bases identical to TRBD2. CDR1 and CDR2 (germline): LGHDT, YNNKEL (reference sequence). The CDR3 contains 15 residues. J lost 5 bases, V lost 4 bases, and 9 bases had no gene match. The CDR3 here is CASSPSGVARDTQYF. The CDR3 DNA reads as TGTGCCAGCAGCCCAAGCGGGGTGGCCCGAGATACGCAGTATTTT.

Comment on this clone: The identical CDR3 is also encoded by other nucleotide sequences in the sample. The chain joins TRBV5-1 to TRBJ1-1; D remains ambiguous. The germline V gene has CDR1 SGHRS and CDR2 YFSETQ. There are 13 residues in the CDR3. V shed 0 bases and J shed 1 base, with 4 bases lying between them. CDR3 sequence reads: CASSLGGNTEAFF. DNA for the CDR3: TGCGCCAGCAGCTTGGGAGGGAACACTGAAGCTTTCTTT. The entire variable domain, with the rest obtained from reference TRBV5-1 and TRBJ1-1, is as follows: KAGVTQTPRYLIKTRGQQVTLSCSPISGHRSVSWYQQTPGQGLQFLFEYFSETQRNKGNFPGRFSGRQFSNSRSEMNVSTLELGDSALYLCASSLGGNTEAFFGQGTRLTVV.